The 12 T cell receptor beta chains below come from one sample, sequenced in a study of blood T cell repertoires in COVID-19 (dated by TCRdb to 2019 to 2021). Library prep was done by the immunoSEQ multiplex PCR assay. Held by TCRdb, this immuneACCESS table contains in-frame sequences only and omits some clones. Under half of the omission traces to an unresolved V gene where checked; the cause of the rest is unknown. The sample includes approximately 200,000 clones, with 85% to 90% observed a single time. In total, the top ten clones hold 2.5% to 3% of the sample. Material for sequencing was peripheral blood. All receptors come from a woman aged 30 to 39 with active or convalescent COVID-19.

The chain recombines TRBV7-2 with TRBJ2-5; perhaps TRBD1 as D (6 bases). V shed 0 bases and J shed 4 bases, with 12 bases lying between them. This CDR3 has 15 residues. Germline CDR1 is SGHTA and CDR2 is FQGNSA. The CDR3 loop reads CASSLAQGYRETQYF. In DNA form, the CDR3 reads TGTGCCAGCAGCTTAGCGCAGGGGTATCGAGAGACCCAGTACTTC.

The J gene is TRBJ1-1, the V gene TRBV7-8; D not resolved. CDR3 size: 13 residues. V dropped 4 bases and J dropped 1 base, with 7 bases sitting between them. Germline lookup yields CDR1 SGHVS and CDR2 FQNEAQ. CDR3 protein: CASSSSTNTEAFF. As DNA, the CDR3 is TGTGCCAGCAGCTCATCTACGAACACTGAAGCTTTCTTT. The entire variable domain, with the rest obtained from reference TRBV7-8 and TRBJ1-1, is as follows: GAGVSQSPRYKVAKRGQDVALRCDPISGHVSLFWYQQALGQGPEFLTYFQNEAQLDKSGLPSDRFFAERPEGSVSTLKIQRTQQEDSAVYLCASSSSTNTEAFFGQGTRLTVV.

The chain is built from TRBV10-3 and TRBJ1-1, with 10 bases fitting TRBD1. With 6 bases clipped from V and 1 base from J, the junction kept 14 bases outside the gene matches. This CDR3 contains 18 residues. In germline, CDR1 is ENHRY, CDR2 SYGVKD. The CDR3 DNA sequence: TGTGCCATCAGACAACACCCGGGACAGGGGAGCCGGAACACTGAAGCTTTCTTT. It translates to CAIRQHPGQGSRNTEAFF.

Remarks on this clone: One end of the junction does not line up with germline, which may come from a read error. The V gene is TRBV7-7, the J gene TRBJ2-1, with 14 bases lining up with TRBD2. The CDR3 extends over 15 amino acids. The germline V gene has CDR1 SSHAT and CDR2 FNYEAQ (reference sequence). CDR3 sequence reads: CASSWGLAGVNEQFF. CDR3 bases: TGTGCTAGCAGCTGGGGACTAGCGGGAGTCAATGAGCAGTTCTTC. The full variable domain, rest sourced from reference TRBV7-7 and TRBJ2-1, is GAGVSQSPRYKVTKRGQDVTLRCDPISSHATLYWYQQALGQGPEFLTYFNYEAQPDKSGLPSDRFSAERPEGSISTLTIQRTEQRDSAMYRCASSWGLAGVNEQFFGPGTRLTVL.

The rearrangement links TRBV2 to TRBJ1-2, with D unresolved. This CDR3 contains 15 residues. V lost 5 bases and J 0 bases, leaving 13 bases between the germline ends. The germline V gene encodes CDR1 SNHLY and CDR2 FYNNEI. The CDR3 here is CASSRTGSTNYGYTF. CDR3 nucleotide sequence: TGTGCCAGCAGTCGAACCGGGTCTACTAACTATGGCTACACCTTC.

CDR3 region: CASSPLDRDGQPQHF. CDR3 sequence (DNA): TGTGCCAGCAGCCCCTTGGACAGGGACGGTCAGCCCCAGCATTTT. The chain recombines TRBV6-5 with TRBJ1-5; 8 bases align to TRBD1. The trim removed 6 bases at V and 6 bases at J, leaving 10 bases unmatched. In germline, CDR1 is MNHEY, CDR2 SVGAGI. There are 15 residues in the CDR3.

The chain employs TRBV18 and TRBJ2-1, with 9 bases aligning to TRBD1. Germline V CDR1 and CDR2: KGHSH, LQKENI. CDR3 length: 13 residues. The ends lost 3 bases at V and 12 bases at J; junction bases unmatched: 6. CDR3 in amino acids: CASSPGTGRVQFF. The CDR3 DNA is TGTGCCAGCTCACCGGGGACAGGGAGGGTGCAGTTCTTC.

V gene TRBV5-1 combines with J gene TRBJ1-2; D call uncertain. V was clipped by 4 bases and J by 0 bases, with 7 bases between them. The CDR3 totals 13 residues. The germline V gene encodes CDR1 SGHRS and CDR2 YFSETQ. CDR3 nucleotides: TGCGCCAGCAGCCCCAGAACTAACTATGGCTACACCTTC. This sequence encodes CASSPRTNYGYTF. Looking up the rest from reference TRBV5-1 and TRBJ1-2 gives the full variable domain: KAGVTQTPRYLIKTRGQQVTLSCSPISGHRSVSWYQQTPGQGLQFLFEYFSETQRNKGNFPGRFSGRQFSNSRSEMNVSTLELGDSALYLCASSPRTNYGYTFGSGTRLTVV.

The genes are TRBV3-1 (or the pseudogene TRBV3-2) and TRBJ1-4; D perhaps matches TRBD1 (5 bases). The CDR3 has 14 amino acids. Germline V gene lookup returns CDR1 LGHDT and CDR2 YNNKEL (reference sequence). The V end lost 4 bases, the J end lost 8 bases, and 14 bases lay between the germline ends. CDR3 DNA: TGTGCCAGCAGCCTGGCAGGGCAGGGCGAAAAACTGTTTTTT. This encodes CASSLAGQGEKLFF.

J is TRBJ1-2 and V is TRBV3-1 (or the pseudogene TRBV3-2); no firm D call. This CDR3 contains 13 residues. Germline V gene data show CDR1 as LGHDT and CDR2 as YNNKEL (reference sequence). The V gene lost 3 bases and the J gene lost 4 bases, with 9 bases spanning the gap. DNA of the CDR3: TGTGCCAGCAGCCAGCCGGGGTCCTATGGCTACACCTTC. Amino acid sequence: CASSQPGSYGYTF.

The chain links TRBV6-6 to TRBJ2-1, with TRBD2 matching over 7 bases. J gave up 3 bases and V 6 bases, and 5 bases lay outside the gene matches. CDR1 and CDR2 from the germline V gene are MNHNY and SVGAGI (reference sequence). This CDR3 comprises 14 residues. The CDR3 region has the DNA TGTGCCAGCAGCTACGGGACTAACTACAATGAGCAGTTCTTC. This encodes CASSYGTNYNEQFF.

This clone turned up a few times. The DNA for the CDR3 is TGTGCCTGGAGTCTGGGGAGGGGCAATCAGCCCCAGCATTTT. This translates into CAWSLGRGNQPQHF. V and J are TRBV30 and TRBJ1-5; no clear D. Germline CDR1 GTSNPN, CDR2 SVGIG (reference sequence). CDR3 size: 14 residues. V lost 2 bases and J lost 2, with 10 bases in between.